The present T cell receptor beta chain was sequenced within a study of shared clonotypes between healthy human individuals. Study-wide context: A couple of women and three men aged 18 to 49 made up the donors.

Germline V gene lookup returns CDR1 ENHRY and CDR2 SYGVKD. The V and J ends lost 3 bases and 1 base, in that order; junction bases with no gene match: 5. The CDR3 sequence is 15 residues long. CD45RO-negative, CCR7-positively selected cells formed the naive CD8 fraction, excluding terminally differentiated effector memory CD45RA+ cells. An assay was performed, and its level was deep. Every subset had its genomic DNA shared out evenly among several immunoSEQ plates. In the original workflow: In the immunoSEQ data, sequences were junction-only and lacked quality scores, so filtering differed. Assay: immunoSEQ multiplex PCR; the TCRdb copy retains only in-frame clones and omits some. The DNA gave D and trimming, while V, J and clone size come from that table. The sample lists some 2.1 million clones, approximately 95% occurring once.

The material sequenced was naive CD8+ T cells sorted from blood. The clonotype was recovered from a man aged 18 to 35 in good health. The rearrangement uses TRBV10-3 and TRBJ2-5; TRBD2 matches 7 bases. DNA for the CDR3: TGTGCCATCAGTGATGACCGGGGGGTCCAAGAGACCCAGTACTTC. Protein: CAISDDRGVQETQYF.